One T cell receptor (beta chain) is described in this entry. This clonotype was counted many times. Its antigen is unknown. The sample holds no much larger clone one base away, and base qualities are not on file. Explained via the paper, the treatment or condition label denotes: in vitro stimulation with specific CMV peptide epitopes to enrich CMV-specific T cells. The sample is drawn from a study of T cell repertoires in cytomegalovirus infection (dated 2019 in TCRdb). Regarding the study in general: Alongside well-studied HLA-B-restricted epitopes, the peptide stimulations were aimed at recently identified HLA-C-restricted CMV epitopes, whose presentation resists viral immunomodulation. Donor HLA type was relevant to the analysis, because carriage of CMV infection together with the matching HLA type was indicated by public TCR beta signatures. What the authors observed across the whole study: Cumulative frequency of public TCR beta family members discriminated carriers of CMV infection plus the relevant HLA type in this cohort and an independent 352-donor cohort. The ex vivo response was dominated by HLA-C-restricted CMV-specific TCR beta clonotypes, which also provided the single most frequent clonotype in two of eight donors.

TCRdb records Illumina HiSeq 1500 as the sequencer. TCRdb reran the public reads through fastp at Q25 and MiXCR, keeping productive beta chains. One record per CDR3 amino acid sequence lists the most common genes and DNA. The sample yields roughly 860,000 distinct CDR3 sequences; approximately 30% were counted once. The ten largest clones represent under 15% of the sample. This TCR was sampled from a human donor in good health (CMV status not recorded). Some clones in this sample may be carry-over from other donors' samples. This sample comprised cultured CD8+ T cells from PBMCs, obtained from culture after CMV antigen stimulation.

The sequence in DNA is TGTGCCAGCAGCGCGGACCTTTGGGGGGAGCTGTTTTTT. Translation gives CASSADLWGELFF. The rearranged segments are TRBV7-9 and TRBJ2-2; the D gene cannot be resolved reliably. The CDR3 holds 13 amino acids from the cysteine to the phenylalanine. The sequence is cut down to CDR3 DNA, 39 bases in frame from base 1. According to the germline V gene (reference sequence), CDR1 reads SEHNR and CDR2 reads FQNEAQ. The germline ends are 12 bases apart after V is trimmed by 5 bases and J by 8 bases.